These 2 T cell receptor beta chains came from one sample sequenced in a study of regulatory T cells in long-lasting Graves disease. Time point of the sample: newly diagnosed GD, antithyroid drugs for less than 3 months. After RNA was extracted from PBMCs, the TCR library was made from it. iRepertoire HTBI primers and Arm-PCR of CDR3 regions built TCR beta libraries. TCRdb ran MiXCR on the multiplex PCR reads and lists one entry per CDR3 protein. The sample carries a few hundred thousand distinct CDR3 sequences, 20% to 25% recorded once. Source: peripheral blood mononuclear cells (PBMCs), taken at new diagnosis, from a patient treated with antithyroid drugs. The receptors were gathered from a female donor with Graves disease.

Many counts were recorded for this clonotype. This CDR3 is CSAQGGGRAYNEQFF. The CDR3 DNA follows: TGCAGTGCCCAGGGCGGTGGGAGGGCGTACAATGAGCAGTTCTTC. J is TRBJ2-1 and V is TRBV20-1; 7 bases match TRBD2. This CDR3 region has 15 residues. V dropped 6 bases and J dropped 4; count of bases not matched to a gene: 12. Per the germline V gene, CDR1 is DFQATT and CDR2 is SNEGSKA (reference sequence).

The V gene is TRBV7-9, the J gene TRBJ2-7; D not certain. V lost 2 bases to trimming and J lost 3 bases, with 11 bases between them. Germline CDR1 reads SEHNR; CDR2 reads FQNEAQ (reference sequence). There are 14 residues in the CDR3. CDR3 bases: TGTGCCAGCAGCTTAATTCCTGGGGTCTACGAGCAGTACTTC. Protein sequence: CASSLIPGVYEQYF.